A single sample is the source of the 18 T cell receptor beta chains below, sequenced in a study of T cell clonality in common variable immunodeficiency. TCRdb keeps only in-frame clones here, not all; method: immunoSEQ multiplex PCR. This record lists roughly 38,000 clones, none seen once only, and the top ten clones contain around 2.6%. Source material: peripheral blood mononuclear cells. The receptor set was obtained from a person aged 18 to 75 in good health.

This clone was recorded many times. From the germline J gene comes the end of the CDR3, since the read stops 3 residues before it. V and J are TRBV30 and TRBJ1-5; 9 bases are a match to TRBD1. The CDR3 has 13 amino acids. The junction had 2 bases not matched to a gene; V was cut back by 2 bases and J by 6 bases. Germline values: CDR1 GTSNPN, CDR2 SVGIG (reference sequence). The CDR3 loop reads CAWSKQGAQPQHF. CDR3 DNA (partial): TGTGCCTGGAGTAAACAGGGGGCTCAGCCC.

This clone was counted ten times or more. The sequence runs out 3 residues before the end of the CDR3; the remainder is reconstructed from the germline J gene. V usage is TRBV29-1 and J usage is TRBJ2-7; 10 nucleotides line up with TRBD1. V trimming: 6 bases; J trimming: 3 bases; junction bases outside the gene matches: 2. Per the germline V gene, CDR1 is SQVTM and CDR2 is ANQGSEA. CDR3 size: 12 residues. The CDR3 DNA, read in part, is TGCAGCGTCTGGACAGGGGGCTACGAG. Protein product: CSVWTGGYE. The CDR3 as a whole reads CSVWTGGYEQYF.

This clone was seen repeatedly, ten times or more. Read coverage stops 3 residues before the CDR3 terminus; the germline J gene supplies the remainder. The chain joins TRBV20-1 to TRBJ2-2; D is unclear. V gave up 3 bases and J gave up 4 bases, with 12 bases separating them. The CDR3 covers 14 residues. Germline CDR1 and CDR2: DFQATT and SNEGSKA (reference sequence). The CDR3 protein is CSASRQTGTGELFF. The DNA read from the CDR3 is TGCAGTGCTAGTCGGCAGACTGGCACCGGGGAG.

This clone was recorded many times. The sequenced fragment ends 3 residues before the CDR3 boundary, so the rest is inferred from the germline J gene. J is TRBJ2-5 and V is TRBV2, with TRBD2 identical over 7 bases. CDR1 and CDR2 from the germline V gene are SNHLY and FYNNEI. V trimming: 10 bases; J trimming: 1 base; junction bases outside the gene matches: 9. The CDR3 runs 14 residues. The CDR3 here is CATKRGRTQETQYF. The CDR3 bases that were read are TGTGCCACTAAGCGGGGACGGACCCAAGAGACC.

The table lists this clone with a few counts. Read data end 3 residues before the CDR3 end; the end is taken from the germline J gene. The chain couples TRBV6-1 to TRBJ1-2; possibly TRBD1 for D (5 bases). The CDR3 extends over 14 amino acids. Looked up from germline, CDR1 is MNHNS and CDR2 is SASEGT. The CDR3 reads CASSEIVGDSDYTF. Incomplete CDR3 DNA: TGTGCCAGCAGTGAGATTGTAGGGGATAGTGAC.

This clone was picked up a small number of times. The read ends 3 residues before the CDR3 terminus; that terminus is restored from the germline J gene. The chain links TRBV5-1 to TRBJ2-1; 9 bases align to TRBD2. V was pared by 4 bases and J by 8 bases, with 7 bases of the junction left unmatched. Germline V gene sequence: CDR1 SGHRS, CDR2 YFSETQ. The CDR3 length is 14 residues. CDR3 sequence: CASSPGLASDEQFF. CDR3 DNA (partial): TGCGCCAGCAGCCCGGGACTAGCAAGCGATGAG.

This clone was observed at least ten times. The read ends 3 residues early relative to the CDR3; the germline J gene fills the gap. The chain employs TRBV14 and TRBJ1-2, with TRBD1 matching 9 bases. This CDR3 comprises 13 residues. Trimming removed 4 bases from V and 5 bases from J; junction bases left unmatched: 2. CDR1 and CDR2 (germline): SGHDN, FVKESK. The CDR3 DNA, read in part, is TGTGCCAGCAGCCGGGACAGGGTGTATGGC. It translates to CASSRDRVYG. The whole CDR3 protein is CASSRDRVYGYTF.

This clone was detected ten times or more. The read is 3 residues too short to cover the CDR3 end, so that end is filled in from the germline J gene. The chain carries TRBV18 and TRBJ2-2; D is ambiguous. The germline V and J ends were trimmed by 3 bases and 7 bases, with 6 bases remaining between them. The CDR3 is made up of 12 amino acids. CDR1 and CDR2 (germline): KGHSH, LQKENI. The CDR3 loop is CASSPFGGELFF. CDR3 bases read: TGTGCCAGCTCACCGTTCGGCGGGGAG.

This clone appeared many times. The CDR3 bases that were read are TGCAGTGCTAAAGTCGGGCTAGCGGGGGTGGAGACT. Translating gives CSAKVGLAGVET. The entire CDR3 sequence reads CSAKVGLAGVETQYF. The chain joins TRBV20-1 to TRBJ2-4; TRBD2 agrees at 10 bases. Read sequence stops 3 residues before the CDR3 end, and the germline J gene provides the missing end. CDR3 length: 15 amino acids. Germline assignment: CDR1 DFQATT and CDR2 SNEGSKA (reference sequence).

This clone has ten or more counts. The CDR3 extends 3 residues past the end of the read, so its final part is completed from the germline J gene. The V call is TRBV10-3, the J call TRBJ1-5; 7 nucleotides agree with TRBD1. There are 15 residues in the CDR3. Trimming removed 4 bases from V and 2 bases from J; junction bases left unmatched: 5. Germline CDR1 reads ENHRY; CDR2 reads SYGVKD. The covered CDR3 bases are TGTGCCATCAGTGTACAGGGGAATGGCAATCAGCCC. This gives the protein CAISVQGNGNQP. The CDR3 in full is CAISVQGNGNQPQHF.

This clone was recorded many times. The read ends 3 residues early relative to the CDR3; the germline J gene fills the gap. The V and J genes are TRBV19 and TRBJ2-7; D is possibly TRBD1 (6 bases). The CDR3 is made up of 15 amino acids. Trimming removed 6 bases at V and 2 bases at J, with 17 bases between. The germline V gene has CDR1 LNHDA and CDR2 SQIVND (reference sequence). The CDR3 loop reads CASRNPGDVAYEQYF. CDR3 bases read: TGTGCCAGTAGAAATCCAGGGGACGTCGCCTACGAG.

This clone was seen ten or more times. Other DNA sequences of this sample code for an identical CDR3. CDR3 sequence reads: CASSIGLAGTDTQYF. The sequenced CDR3 bases are TGTGCCAGTAGTATTGGGCTAGCGGGAACAGATACG. This chain joins TRBV19 and TRBJ2-3; 9 bases align to TRBD2. The CDR3 end falls 3 residues outside the read, so it is completed with the germline J gene. The CDR3 is 15 residues long. The ends lost 3 bases at V and 3 bases at J; junction bases unmatched: 4. The germline V gene encodes CDR1 LNHDA and CDR2 SQIVND (reference sequence).

This clone showed up many times. The observed sequence ends 3 residues before the CDR3 terminus, with the missing tail filled in from the germline J gene. This rearrangement joins TRBV20-1 to TRBJ1-5; TRBD1 might be the D (6 bases). V lost 4 bases and J lost 3, with 13 bases in between. Germline CDR1 is DFQATT and CDR2 is SNEGSKA (reference sequence). The CDR3 covers 14 residues. This chain's CDR3 is CSANQAGVNQPQHF. The covered CDR3 bases are TGCAGTGCTAATCAGGCAGGGGTCAATCAGCCC.

This clone has a count of ten or more. The CDR3 extends 3 residues past the end of the read, so its final part is completed from the germline J gene. The chain carries TRBV18 and TRBJ1-3; unclear D gene. Germline V gene data show CDR1 as KGHSH and CDR2 as LQKENI. Trimming removed 2 bases from V and 8 bases from J, with 19 bases in between. The CDR3 totals 16 residues. Partial CDR3 DNA: TGTGCCAGCTCACCAACTGGGCCTTTTAATCTGGACACC. Translation gives CASSPTGPFNLDT. The full CDR3 protein reads CASSPTGPFNLDTIYF.

This clone was recorded many times. The read terminates 3 residues before the CDR3 end, so the remaining end is supplied by the germline J gene. This chain links TRBV19 with TRBJ2-7, with no clear D. The germline gives CDR1 LNHDA, CDR2 SQIVND (reference sequence). The CDR3 extends over 14 amino acids. V lost 9 bases, J lost 1 base, and 16 bases lay in between. The CDR3 loop is CARRRLGWSYEQYF. CDR3 bases read: TGTGCCAGGCGCCGCCTCGGGTGGTCCTACGAG.

Comments on this clone: Read coverage stops 3 residues before the CDR3 terminus; the germline J gene supplies the remainder. The chain uses TRBV18 and TRBJ2-5; D unclear. This CDR3 is built from 11 residues. Trimming shortened V by 3 bases and J by 5 bases, and 4 bases separated the two germline ends. Germline lookup yields CDR1 KGHSH and CDR2 LQKENI. CDR3 DNA, as far as it was read: TGTGCCAGCTCACCGGGCGAGACC. Translating it yields CASSPGET. The full CDR3 reads CASSPGETQYF.

This clone was observed at least ten times. The sequence runs out 3 residues before the end of the CDR3; the remainder is reconstructed from the germline J gene. The chain combines TRBV5-1 with TRBJ2-5; 7 positions match TRBD1. Per the germline V gene, CDR1 is SGHRS and CDR2 is YFSETQ. The CDR3 consists of 18 residues. Losses at the gene ends were 4 bases for V and 0 bases for J; bases not matched to a gene: 15. CDR3 sequence reads: CASSEGARIAGDQETQYF. The part of the CDR3 DNA that was read is TGCGCCAGCAGCGAGGGGGCAAGGATCGCAGGGGACCAAGAGACC. Based on the CDR3 plus reference TRBV5-1 and TRBJ2-5, the full variable domain is KAGVTQTPRYLIKTRGQQVTLSCSPISGHRSVSWYQQTPGQGLQFLFEYFSETQRNKGNFPGRFSGRQFSNSRSEMNVSTLELGDSALYLCASSEGARIAGDQETQYFGPGTRLLVL.

At least ten counts were recorded for this clone. The read falls 3 residues short of the CDR3 end, and the missing part is taken from the germline J gene. This chain links TRBV19 with TRBJ1-5; D is ambiguous. The CDR3 extends over 12 amino acids. V lost 6 bases, J lost 3 bases, and 6 bases lay in between. Germline CDR1 LNHDA, CDR2 SQIVND (reference sequence). CDR3 protein: CASRGFNQPQHF. The part of the CDR3 DNA that was read is TGTGCCAGTAGAGGGTTCAATCAGCCC.